This T cell receptor beta chain is from a study of chemoradiotherapy in HPV16-positive cancers. Looking at the study overall: Candidate HPV-specific T-cell clones and common TCR motifs came from functional assays in two HPV16-positive patients.

From germline, CDR1 is SGHRS and CDR2 YFSETQ. V gave up 4 bases and J gave up 0 bases, with 12 bases separating them. The CDR3 is 15 residues long. As for this clone: Its antigen remains unidentified.

Samples were taken several times over chemoradiotherapy. Repertoires were generated with immunoSEQ multiplex PCR, while TCRdb's copy carries only in-frame clones and drops some. This table holds some 200 clones, 90% found once. Points from the study as a whole: HPV-responsive T-cell expansion during chemoradiotherapy was linked to improved recurrence-free survival in HPV16-positive patients. Functional assays defining HPV-specific T cells used only a couple of HPV16-positive patients.

The sequencing here drew on tumor tissue, taken from a patient who underwent chemoradiotherapy. V gene TRBV5-1 combines with J gene TRBJ2-3; D gene uncertain. The sequence derives from a human donor with HPV-associated anogenital cancer. The CDR3 DNA sequence: TGCGCCAGCAGCCCTATACTGGGTAGCACAGATACGCAGTATTTT. Its translation: CASSPILGSTDTQYF.